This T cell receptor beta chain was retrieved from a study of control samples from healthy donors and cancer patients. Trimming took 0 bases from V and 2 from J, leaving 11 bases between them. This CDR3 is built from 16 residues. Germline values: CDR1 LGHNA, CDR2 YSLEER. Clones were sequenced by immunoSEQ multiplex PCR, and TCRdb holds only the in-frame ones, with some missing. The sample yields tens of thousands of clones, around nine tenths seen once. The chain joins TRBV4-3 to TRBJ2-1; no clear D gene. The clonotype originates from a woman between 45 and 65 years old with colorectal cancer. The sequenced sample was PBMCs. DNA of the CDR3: TGCGCCAGCAGCCAAGATCCCTTCAAACCCTACAATGAGCAGTTCTTC. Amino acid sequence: CASSQDPFKPYNEQFF.